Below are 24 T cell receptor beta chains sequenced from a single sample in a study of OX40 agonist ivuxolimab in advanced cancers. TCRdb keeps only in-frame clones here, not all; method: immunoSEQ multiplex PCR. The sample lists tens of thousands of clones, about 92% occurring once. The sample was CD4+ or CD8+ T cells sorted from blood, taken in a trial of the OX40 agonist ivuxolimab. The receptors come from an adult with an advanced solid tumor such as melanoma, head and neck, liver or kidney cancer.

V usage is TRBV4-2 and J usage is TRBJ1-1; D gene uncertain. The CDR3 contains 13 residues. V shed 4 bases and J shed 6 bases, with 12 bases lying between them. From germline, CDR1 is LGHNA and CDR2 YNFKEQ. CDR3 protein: CASSLKGGAEAFF. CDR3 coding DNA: TGTGCCAGCAGCCTTAAGGGTGGGGCTGAAGCTTTCTTT.

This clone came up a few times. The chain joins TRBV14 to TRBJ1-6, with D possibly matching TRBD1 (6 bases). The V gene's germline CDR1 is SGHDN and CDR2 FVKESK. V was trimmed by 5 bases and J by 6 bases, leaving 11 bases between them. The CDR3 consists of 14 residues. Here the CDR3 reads CASSVQGTNSPLHF. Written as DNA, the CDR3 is TGTGCCAGCAGCGTGCAGGGGACTAATTCACCCCTCCACTTT.

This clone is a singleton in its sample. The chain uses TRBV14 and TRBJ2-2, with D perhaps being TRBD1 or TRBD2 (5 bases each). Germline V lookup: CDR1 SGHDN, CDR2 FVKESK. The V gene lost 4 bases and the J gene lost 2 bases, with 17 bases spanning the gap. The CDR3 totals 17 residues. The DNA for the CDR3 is TGTGCCAGCAGCCCACCCTCCGGGACCGGTAACACCGGGGAGCTGTTTTTT. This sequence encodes CASSPPSGTGNTGELFF.

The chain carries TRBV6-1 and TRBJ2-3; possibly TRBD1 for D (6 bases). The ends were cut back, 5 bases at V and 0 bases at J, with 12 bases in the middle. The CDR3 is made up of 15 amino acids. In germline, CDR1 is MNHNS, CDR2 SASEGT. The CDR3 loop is CASSLGTLSTDTQYF. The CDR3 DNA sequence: TGTGCCAGCAGTTTGGGGACACTCAGCACAGATACGCAGTATTTT.

The CDR3 here is CASSSTRGAQETQYF. The CDR3 DNA reads TGTGCCAGCAGTTCTACGCGGGGGGCCCAAGAGACCCAGTACTTC. The rearrangement links TRBV6-1 to TRBJ2-5, with 8 bases fitting TRBD2. The J segment lost 1 base and the V segment lost 5 bases, leaving 6 bases of the junction unmatched. This CDR3 is 15 amino acids long. Germline V lookup: CDR1 MNHNS, CDR2 SASEGT.

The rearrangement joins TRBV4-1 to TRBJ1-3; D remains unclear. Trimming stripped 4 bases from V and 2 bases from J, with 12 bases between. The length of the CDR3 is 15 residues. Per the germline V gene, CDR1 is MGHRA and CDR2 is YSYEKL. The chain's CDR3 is CASSPRSDAGNTIYF. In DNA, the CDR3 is TGCGCCAGCAGCCCCAGATCGGACGCTGGAAACACCATATATTTT.

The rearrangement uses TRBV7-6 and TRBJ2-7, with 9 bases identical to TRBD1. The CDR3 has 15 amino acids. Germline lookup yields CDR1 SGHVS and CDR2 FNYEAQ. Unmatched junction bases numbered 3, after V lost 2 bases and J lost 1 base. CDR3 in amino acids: CASSLTGTGSYEQYF. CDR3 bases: TGTGCCAGCAGCTTAACTGGGACAGGGTCCTACGAGCAGTACTTC.

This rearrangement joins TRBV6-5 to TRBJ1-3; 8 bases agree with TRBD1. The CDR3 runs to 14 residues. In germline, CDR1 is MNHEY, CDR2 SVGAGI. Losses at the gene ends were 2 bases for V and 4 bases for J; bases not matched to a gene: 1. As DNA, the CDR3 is TGTGCCAGCAGTTACGGACAGGGAGGAAACACCATATATTTT. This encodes CASSYGQGGNTIYF.

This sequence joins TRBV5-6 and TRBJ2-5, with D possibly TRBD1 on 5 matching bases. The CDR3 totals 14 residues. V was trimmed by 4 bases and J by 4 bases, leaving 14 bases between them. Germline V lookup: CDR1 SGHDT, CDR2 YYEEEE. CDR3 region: CASSPEGVPETQYF. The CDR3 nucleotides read TGTGCCAGCAGCCCGGAAGGGGTCCCAGAGACCCAGTACTTC.

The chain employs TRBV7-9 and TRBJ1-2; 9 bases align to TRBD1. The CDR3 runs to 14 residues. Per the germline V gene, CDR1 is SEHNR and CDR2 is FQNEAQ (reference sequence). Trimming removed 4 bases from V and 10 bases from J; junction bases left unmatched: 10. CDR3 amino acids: CASSSYRGQPNYTF. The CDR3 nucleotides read TGTGCCAGCAGCTCTTACAGGGGGCAGCCGAACTACACCTTC.

CDR3: CASSFSDRPNYGYTF. In DNA form, the CDR3 reads TGTGCCAGCAGTTTCTCGGACAGACCTAACTATGGCTACACCTTC. V gene TRBV28 combines with J gene TRBJ1-2, with TRBD1 as a possible D gene (6 bases). This CDR3 has 15 amino acids. Trimming cost V 3 bases and J 0 bases, with 11 bases left between them. Germline loops: CDR1 MDHEN, CDR2 SYDVKM.

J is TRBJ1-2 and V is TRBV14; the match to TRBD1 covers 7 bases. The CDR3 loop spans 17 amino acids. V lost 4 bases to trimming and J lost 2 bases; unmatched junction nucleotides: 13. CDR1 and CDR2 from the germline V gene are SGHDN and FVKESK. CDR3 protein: CASSPNPGQGGNYGYTF. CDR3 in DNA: TGTGCCAGCAGCCCCAACCCTGGGCAGGGGGGGAACTATGGCTACACCTTC.

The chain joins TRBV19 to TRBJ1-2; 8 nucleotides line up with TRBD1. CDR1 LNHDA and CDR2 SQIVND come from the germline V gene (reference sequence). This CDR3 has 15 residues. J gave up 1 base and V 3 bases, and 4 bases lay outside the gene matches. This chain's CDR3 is CASSILGQDNYGYTF. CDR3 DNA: TGTGCCAGTAGTATCCTGGGACAGGATAACTATGGCTACACCTTC.

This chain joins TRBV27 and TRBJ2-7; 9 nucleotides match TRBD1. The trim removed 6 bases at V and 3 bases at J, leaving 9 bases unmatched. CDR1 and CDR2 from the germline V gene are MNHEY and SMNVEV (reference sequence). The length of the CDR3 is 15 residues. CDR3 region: CASRIHRGLGYEQYF. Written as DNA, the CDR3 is TGTGCCAGCAGGATACACAGGGGGCTAGGCTACGAGCAGTACTTC.

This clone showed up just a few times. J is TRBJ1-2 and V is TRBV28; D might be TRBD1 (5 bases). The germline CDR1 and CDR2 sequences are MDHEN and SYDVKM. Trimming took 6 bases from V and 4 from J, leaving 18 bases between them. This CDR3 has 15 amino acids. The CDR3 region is CASSGTSGFAYGYTF. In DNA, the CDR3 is TGTGCCAGCAGCGGCACCTCAGGGTTTGCCTATGGCTACACCTTC.

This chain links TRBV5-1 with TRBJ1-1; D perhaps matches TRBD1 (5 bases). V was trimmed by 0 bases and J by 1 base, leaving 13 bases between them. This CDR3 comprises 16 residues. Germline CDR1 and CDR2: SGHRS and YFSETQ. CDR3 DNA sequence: TGCGCCAGCAGCTTGGGGGTGGTGCAGGGGAACACTGAAGCTTTCTTT. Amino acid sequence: CASSLGVVQGNTEAFF.

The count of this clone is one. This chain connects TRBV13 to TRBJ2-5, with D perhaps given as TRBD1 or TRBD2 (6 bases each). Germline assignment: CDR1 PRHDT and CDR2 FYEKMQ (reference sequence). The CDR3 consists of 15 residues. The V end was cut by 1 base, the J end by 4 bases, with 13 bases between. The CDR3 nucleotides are TGTGCCAGCAGCTTAGCGGGGGCGGCGGGAGAGACCCAGTACTTC. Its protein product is CASSLAGAAGETQYF.

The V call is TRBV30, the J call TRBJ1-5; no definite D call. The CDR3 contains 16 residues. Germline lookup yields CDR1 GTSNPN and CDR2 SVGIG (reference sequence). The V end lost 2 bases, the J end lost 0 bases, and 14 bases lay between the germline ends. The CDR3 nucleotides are TGTGCCTGGAGTCCAACACGGATTAATAGCAATCAGCCCCAGCATTTT. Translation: CAWSPTRINSNQPQHF.

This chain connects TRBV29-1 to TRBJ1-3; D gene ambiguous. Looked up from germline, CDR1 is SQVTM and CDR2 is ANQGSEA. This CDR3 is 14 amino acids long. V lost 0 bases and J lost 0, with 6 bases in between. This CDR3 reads CSVEEGSSGNTIYF. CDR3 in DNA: TGCAGCGTTGAAGAGGGGAGCTCTGGAAACACCATATATTTT.

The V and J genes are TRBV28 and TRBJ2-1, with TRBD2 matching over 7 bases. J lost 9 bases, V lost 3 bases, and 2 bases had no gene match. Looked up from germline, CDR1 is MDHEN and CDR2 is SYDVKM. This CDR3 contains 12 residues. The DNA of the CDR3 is TGTGCCAGCAGTTTCGGGGGGAGTGAGCAGTTCTTC. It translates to CASSFGGSEQFF.

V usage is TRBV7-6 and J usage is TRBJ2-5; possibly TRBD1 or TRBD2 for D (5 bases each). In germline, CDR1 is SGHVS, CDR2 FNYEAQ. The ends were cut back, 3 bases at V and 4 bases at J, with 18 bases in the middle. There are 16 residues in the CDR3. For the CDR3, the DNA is TGTGCCAGCAGCTTCCCAAGTGGGGGTGTGGGAGAGACCCAGTACTTC. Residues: CASSFPSGGVGETQYF.

The CDR3 reads CASSLESSGLGQYF. The CDR3 region has the DNA TGCGCCAGCAGCTTGGAGTCGTCCGGGTTAGGCCAGTACTTC. V usage is TRBV5-1 and J usage is TRBJ2-5, with D hard to call. CDR3 length: 14 residues. The ends were cut back, 0 bases at V and 10 bases at J, with 16 bases in the middle. Germline CDR1 is SGHRS and CDR2 is YFSETQ.

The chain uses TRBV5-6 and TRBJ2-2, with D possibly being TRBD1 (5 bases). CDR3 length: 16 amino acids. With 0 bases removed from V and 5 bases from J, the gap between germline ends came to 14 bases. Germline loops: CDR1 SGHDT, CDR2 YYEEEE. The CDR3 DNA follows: TGTGCCAGCAGCTTGGCCGGGCCAGGGTTAACCGGGGAGCTGTTTTTT. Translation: CASSLAGPGLTGELFF.

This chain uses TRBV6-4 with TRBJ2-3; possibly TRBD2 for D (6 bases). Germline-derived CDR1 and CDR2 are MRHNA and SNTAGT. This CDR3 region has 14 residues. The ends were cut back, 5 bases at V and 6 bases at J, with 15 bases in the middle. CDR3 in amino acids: CASSLLSSGDTQYF. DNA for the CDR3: TGTGCCAGCAGTCTCCTTTCCAGCGGGGATACGCAGTATTTT.